Reported below is one T cell receptor beta chain. The target antigen is unknown. CD8 cells regarded as naive lacked CD45RO, were positively chosen for CCR7, and omitted terminally differentiated effector memory CD45RA+ cells. Each donor was a Caucasian adult residing in Nashville, Tennessee. The data belong to a study of shared clonotypes between healthy human individuals. Study observations and caveats: In having few donors, the study represented limited genetic and exposure-history diversity.

CDR1 MNHEY and CDR2 SMNVEV come from the germline V gene (reference sequence). Unmatched junction bases numbered 9, after V lost 6 bases and J lost 5 bases. The CDR3 is 15 amino acids. Profiled with immunoSEQ multiplex PCR; TCRdb holds only in-frame clones, not every one. The sample has around 610,000 clones; roughly 96% are singletons. The chain is built from TRBV27 and TRBJ1-4, with 7 nucleotides matching TRBD1. Source material: naive CD8+ T cells sorted from blood. This TCR derives from a young woman in good health. CDR3 DNA sequence: TGTGCCAGCAGACTTGGGGGGACAGAGAATGAAAAACTGTTTTTT. It specifies CASRLGGTENEKLFF.